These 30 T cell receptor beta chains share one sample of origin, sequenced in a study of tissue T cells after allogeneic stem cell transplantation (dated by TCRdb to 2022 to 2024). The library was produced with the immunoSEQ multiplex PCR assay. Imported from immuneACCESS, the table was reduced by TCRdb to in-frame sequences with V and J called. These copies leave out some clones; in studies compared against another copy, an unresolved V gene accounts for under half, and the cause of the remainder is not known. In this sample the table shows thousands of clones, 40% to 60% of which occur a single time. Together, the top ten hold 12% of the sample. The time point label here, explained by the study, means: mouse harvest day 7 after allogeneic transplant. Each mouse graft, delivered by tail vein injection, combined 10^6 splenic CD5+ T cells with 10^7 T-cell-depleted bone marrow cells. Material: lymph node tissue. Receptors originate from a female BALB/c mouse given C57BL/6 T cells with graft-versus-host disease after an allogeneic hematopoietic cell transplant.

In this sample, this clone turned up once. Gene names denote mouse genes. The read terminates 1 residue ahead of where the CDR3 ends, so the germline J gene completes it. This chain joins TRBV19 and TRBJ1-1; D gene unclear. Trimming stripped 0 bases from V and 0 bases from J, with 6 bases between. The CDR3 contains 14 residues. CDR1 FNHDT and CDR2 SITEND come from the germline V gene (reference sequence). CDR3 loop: CASSIGIANTEVFF. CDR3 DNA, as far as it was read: TGTGCCAGCAGTATAGGGATTGCAAACACAGAAGTCTTC.

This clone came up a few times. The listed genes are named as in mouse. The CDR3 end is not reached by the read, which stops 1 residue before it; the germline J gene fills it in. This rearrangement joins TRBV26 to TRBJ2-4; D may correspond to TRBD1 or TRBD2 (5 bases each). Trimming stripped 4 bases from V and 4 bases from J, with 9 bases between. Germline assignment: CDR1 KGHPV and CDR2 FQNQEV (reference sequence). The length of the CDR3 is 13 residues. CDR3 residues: CASSPGRKNTLYF. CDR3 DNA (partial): TGTGCCAGCAGTCCGGGACGAAAAAACACCTTGTAC. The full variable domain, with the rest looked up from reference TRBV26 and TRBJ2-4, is NSKVIQTPRYLVKGQGQKAKMRCIPEKGHPVVFWYQQNKNNEFKFLINFQNQEVLQQIDMTEKRFSAECPSNSPCSLEIQSSEAGDSALYLCASSPGRKNTLYFGAGTRLSVL.

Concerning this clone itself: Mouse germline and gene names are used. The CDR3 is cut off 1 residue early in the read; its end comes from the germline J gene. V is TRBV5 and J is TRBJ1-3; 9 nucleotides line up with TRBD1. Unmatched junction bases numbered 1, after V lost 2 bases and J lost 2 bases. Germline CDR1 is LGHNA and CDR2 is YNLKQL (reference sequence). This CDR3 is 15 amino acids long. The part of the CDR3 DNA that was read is TGTGCCAGCAGCCAAAGACAGGGGGCTGGAAATACGCTCTAT. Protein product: CASSQRQGAGNTLY. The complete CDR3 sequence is CASSQRQGAGNTLYF.

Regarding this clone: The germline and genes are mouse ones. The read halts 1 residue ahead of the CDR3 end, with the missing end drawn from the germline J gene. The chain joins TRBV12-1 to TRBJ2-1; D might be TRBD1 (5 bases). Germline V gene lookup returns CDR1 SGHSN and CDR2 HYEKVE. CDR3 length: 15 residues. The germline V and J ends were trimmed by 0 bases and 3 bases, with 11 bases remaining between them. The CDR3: CASSLDPGSYAEQFF. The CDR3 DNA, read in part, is TGTGCCAGCTCTCTCGACCCAGGGTCCTATGCTGAGCAGTTC. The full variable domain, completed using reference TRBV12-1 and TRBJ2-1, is DSGVVQSPRHIIKEKGGRSVLTCIPISGHSNVVWYQQTLGKELKFLIQHYEKVERDKGFLPSRFSVQQFDDYHSEMNMSALELEDSAMYFCASSLDPGSYAEQFFGPGTRLTVL.

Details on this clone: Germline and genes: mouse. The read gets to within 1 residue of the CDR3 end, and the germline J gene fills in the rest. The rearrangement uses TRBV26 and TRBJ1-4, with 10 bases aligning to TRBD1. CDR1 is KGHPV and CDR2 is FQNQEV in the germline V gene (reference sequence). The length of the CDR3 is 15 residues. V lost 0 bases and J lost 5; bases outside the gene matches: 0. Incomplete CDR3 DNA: TGTGCCAGCAGTCTGTCGGGACAGGGGAACGAAAGATTATTT. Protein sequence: CASSLSGQGNERLF. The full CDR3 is CASSLSGQGNERLFF.

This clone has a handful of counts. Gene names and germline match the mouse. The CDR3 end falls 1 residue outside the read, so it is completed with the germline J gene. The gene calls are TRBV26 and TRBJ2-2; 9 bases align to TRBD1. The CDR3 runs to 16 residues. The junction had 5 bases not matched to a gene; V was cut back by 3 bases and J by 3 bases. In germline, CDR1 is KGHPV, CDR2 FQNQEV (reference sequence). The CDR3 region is CASSLTGQGYTGQLYF. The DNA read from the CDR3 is TGTGCCAGCAGTCTCACGGGACAGGGATACACCGGGCAGCTCTAC.

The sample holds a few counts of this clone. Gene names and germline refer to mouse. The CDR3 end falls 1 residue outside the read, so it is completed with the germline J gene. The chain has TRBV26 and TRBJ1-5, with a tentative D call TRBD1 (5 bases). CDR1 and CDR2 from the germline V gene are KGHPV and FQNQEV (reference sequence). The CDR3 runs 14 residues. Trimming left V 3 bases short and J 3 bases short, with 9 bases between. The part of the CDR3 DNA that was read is TGTGCCAGCAGTCTCCAGGGAGGCAACCAGGCTCCGCTT. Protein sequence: CASSLQGGNQAPL. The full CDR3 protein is CASSLQGGNQAPLF.

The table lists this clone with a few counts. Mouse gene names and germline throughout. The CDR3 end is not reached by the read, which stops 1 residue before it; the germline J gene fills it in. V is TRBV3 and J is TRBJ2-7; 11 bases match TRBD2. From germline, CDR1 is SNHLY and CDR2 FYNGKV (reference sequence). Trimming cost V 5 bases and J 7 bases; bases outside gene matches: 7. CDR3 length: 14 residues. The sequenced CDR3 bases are TGTGCCAGCAGCCGGGGACTGGGGGCAGGGGAACAGTAC. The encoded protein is CASSRGLGAGEQY. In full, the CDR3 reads CASSRGLGAGEQYF.

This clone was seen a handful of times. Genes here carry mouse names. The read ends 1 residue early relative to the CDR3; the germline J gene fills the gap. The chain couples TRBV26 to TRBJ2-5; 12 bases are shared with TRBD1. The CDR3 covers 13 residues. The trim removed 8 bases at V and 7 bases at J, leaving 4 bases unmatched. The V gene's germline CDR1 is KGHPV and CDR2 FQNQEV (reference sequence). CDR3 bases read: TGTGCCAGCGCGGGACAGGGGGCATACACCCAGTAC. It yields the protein CASAGQGAYTQY. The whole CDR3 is CASAGQGAYTQYF.

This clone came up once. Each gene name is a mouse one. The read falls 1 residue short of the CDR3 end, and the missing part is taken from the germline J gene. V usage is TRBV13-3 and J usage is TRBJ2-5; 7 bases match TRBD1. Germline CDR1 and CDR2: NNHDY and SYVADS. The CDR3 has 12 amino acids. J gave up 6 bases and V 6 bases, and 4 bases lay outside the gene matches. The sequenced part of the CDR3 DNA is TGTGCCAGCACAGGGGGAACGGACACCCAGTAC. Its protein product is CASTGGTDTQY. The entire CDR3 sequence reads CASTGGTDTQYF.

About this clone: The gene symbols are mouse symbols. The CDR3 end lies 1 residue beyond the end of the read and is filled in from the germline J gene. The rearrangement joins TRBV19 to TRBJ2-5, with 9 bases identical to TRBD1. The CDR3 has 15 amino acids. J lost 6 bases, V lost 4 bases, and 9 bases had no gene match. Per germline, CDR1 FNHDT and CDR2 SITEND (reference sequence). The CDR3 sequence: CASSHSGTGRDTQYF. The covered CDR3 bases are TGTGCCAGCAGTCATTCCGGGACAGGGAGGGACACCCAGTAC.

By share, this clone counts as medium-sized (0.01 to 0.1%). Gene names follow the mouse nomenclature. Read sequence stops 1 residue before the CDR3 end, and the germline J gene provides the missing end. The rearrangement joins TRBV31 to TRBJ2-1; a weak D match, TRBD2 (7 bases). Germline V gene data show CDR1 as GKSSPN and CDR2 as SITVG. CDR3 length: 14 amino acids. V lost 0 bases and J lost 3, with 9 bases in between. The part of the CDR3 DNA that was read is TGTGCCTGGAGTCTCTGGGGGCTCTATGCTGAGCAGTTC. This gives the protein CAWSLWGLYAEQF. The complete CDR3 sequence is CAWSLWGLYAEQFF.

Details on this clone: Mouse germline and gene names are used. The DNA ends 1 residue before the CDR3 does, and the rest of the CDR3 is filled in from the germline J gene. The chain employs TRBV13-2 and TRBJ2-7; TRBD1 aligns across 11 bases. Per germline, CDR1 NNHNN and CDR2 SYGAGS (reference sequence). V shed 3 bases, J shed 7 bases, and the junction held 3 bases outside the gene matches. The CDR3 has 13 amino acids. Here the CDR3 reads CASGGDRGREQYF. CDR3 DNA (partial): TGTGCCAGCGGTGGGGACAGGGGGAGGGAACAGTAC.

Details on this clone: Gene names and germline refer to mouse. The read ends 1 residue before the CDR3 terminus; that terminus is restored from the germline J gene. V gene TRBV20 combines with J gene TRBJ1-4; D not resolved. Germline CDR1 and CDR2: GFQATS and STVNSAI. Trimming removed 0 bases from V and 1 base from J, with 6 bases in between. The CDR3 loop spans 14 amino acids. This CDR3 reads CGARDKNSNERLFF. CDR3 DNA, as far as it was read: TGTGGTGCTAGGGACAAAAATTCCAACGAAAGATTATTT.

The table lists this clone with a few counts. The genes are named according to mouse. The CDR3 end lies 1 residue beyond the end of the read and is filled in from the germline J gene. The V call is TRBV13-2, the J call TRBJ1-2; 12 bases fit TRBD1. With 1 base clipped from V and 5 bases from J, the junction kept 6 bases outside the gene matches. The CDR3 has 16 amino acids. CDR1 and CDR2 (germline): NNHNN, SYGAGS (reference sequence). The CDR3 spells CASGDRGQGARSDYTF. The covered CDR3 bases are TGTGCCAGCGGTGATAGGGGACAGGGGGCGAGGTCCGACTACACC.

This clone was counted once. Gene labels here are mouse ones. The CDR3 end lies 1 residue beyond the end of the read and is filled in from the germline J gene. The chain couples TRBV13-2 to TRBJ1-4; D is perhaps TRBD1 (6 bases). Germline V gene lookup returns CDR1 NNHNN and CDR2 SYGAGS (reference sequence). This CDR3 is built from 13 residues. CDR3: CASSLGGDERLFF. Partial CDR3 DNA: TGTGCTAGCAGTTTAGGGGGGGACGAAAGATTATTT.

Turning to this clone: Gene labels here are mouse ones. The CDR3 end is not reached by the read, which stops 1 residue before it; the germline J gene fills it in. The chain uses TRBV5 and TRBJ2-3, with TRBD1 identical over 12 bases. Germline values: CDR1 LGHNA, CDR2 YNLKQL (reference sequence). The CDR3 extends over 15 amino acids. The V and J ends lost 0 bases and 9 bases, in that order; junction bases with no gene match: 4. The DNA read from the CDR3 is TGTGCCAGCAGCCAAGAGGGGACAGGGGGCGGGACGCTGTAT. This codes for CASSQEGTGGGTLY. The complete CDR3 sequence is CASSQEGTGGGTLYF.

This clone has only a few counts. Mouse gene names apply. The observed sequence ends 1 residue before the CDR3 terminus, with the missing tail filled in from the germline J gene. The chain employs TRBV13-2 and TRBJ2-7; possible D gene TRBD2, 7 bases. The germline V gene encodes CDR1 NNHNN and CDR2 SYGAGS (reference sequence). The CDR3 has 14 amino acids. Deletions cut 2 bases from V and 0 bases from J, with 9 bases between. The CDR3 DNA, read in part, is TGTGCCAGCGGTGAGCGGGGGGCCTCCTATGAACAGTAC. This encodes CASGERGASYEQY. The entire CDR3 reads CASGERGASYEQYF.

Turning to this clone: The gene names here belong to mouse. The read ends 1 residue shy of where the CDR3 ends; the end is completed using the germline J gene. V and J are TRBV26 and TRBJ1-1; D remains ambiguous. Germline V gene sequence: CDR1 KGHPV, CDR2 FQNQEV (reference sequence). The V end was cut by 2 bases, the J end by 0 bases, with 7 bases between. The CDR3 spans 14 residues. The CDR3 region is CASSLRHANTEVFF. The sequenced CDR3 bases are TGTGCCAGCAGTCTGAGGCACGCAAACACAGAAGTCTTC.

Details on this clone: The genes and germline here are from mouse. CDR3 DNA (partial): TGTGCCAGCAGCAGGGACAGGGAGACAGAAACGCTGTAT. Its protein product is CASSRDRETETLY. The full CDR3 protein is CASSRDRETETLYF. V usage is TRBV5 and J usage is TRBJ2-3, with 9 bases that match TRBD1. The CDR3 goes on 1 residue after the read ends, and that part is filled in from the germline J gene. Per germline, CDR1 LGHNA and CDR2 YNLKQL (reference sequence). V lost 5 bases and J lost 4; bases outside the gene matches: 4. The CDR3 extends over 14 amino acids.

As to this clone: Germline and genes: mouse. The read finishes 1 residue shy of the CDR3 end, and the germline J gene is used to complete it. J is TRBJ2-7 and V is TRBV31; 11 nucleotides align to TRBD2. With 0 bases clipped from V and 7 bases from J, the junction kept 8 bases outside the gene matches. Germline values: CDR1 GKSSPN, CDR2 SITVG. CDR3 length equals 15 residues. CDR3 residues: CAWSLGTGGAHEQYF. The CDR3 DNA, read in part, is TGTGCCTGGAGTCTAGGAACTGGGGGGGCGCACGAACAGTAC.

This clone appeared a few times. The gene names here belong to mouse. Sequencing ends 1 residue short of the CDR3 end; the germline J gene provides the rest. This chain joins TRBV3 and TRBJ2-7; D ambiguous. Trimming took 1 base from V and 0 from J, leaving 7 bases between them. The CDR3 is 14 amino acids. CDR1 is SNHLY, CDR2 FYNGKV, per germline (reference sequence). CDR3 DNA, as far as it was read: TGTGCCAGCAGCTTAGGCAGAAGCTCCTATGAACAGTAC. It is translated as CASSLGRSSYEQY. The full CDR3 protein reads CASSLGRSSYEQYF.

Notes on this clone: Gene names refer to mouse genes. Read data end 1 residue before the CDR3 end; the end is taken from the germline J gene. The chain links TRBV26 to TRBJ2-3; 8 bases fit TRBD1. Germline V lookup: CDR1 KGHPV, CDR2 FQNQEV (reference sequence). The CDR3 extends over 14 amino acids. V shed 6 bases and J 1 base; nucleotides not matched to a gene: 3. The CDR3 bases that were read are TGTGCCAGCAGCGGACAGGGCGGTGCAGAAACGCTGTAT. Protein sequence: CASSGQGGAETLY. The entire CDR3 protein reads CASSGQGGAETLYF. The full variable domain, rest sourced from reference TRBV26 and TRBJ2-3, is NSKVIQTPRYLVKGQGQKAKMRCIPEKGHPVVFWYQQNKNNEFKFLINFQNQEVLQQIDMTEKRFSAECPSNSPCSLEIQSSEAGDSALYLCASSGQGGAETLYFGSGTRLTVL.

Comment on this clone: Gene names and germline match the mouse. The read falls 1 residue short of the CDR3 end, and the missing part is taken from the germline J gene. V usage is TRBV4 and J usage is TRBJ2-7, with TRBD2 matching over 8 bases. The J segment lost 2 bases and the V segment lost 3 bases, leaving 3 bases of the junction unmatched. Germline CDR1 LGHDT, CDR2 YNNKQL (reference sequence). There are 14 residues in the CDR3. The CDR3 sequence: CASSYWGETYEQYF. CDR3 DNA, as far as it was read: TGTGCCAGCAGCTACTGGGGGGAGACCTATGAACAGTAC.

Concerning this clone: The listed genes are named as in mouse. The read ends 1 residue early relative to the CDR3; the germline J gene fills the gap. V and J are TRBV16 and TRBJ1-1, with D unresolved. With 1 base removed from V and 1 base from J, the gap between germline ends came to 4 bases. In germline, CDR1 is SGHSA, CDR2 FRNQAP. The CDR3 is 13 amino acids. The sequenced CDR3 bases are TGTGCAAGCAGCTTAGCAGGGAACACAGAAGTCTTC. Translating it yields CASSLAGNTEVF. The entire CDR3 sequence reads CASSLAGNTEVFF.

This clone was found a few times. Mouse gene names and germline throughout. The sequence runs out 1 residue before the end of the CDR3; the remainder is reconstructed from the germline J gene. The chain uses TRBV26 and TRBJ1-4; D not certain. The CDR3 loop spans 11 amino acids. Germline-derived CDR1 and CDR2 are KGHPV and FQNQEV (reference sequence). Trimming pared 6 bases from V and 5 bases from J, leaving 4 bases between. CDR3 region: CASRQNERLFF. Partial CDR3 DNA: TGTGCCAGCAGACAAAACGAAAGATTATTT.

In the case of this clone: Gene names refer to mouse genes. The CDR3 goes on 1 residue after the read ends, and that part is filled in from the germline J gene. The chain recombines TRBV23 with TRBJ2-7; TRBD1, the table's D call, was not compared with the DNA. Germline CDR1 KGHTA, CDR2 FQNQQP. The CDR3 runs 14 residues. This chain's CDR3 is CSSSRPGTQYEQYF. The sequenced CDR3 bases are TGCTCCAGCAGCCGTCCCGGGACACAATATGAACAGTAC.

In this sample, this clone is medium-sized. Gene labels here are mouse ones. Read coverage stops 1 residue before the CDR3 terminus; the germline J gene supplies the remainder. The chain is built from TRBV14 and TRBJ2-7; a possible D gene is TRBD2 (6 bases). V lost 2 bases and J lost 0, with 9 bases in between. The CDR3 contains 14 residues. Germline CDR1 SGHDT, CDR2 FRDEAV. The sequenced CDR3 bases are TGTGCCAGCAGTTTAGCTGGGGTCTCCTATGAACAGTAC. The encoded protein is CASSLAGVSYEQY. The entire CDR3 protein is CASSLAGVSYEQYF.

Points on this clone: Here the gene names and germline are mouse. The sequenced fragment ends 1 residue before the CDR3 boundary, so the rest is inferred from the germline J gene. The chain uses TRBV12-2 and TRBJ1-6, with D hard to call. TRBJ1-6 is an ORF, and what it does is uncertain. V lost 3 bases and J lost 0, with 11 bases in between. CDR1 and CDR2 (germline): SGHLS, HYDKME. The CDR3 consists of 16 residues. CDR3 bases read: TGTGCCAGCTCTGCTAGACAAATTTCCTATAATTCGCCCCTCTAC. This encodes CASSARQISYNSPLY. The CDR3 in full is CASSARQISYNSPLYF.

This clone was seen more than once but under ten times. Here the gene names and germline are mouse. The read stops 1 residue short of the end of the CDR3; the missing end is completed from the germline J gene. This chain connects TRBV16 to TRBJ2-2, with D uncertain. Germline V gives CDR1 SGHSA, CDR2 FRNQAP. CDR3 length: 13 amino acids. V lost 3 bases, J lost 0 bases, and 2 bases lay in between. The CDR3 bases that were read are TGTGCAAGCAGCTTGACAAACACCGGGCAGCTCTAC. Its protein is CASSLTNTGQLY. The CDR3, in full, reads CASSLTNTGQLYF. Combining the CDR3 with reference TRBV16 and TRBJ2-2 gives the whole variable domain NAGVIQTPRHKVTGKGQEATLWCEPISGHSAVFWYRQTIVQGLEFLTYFRNQAPIDDSGMPKERFSAQMPNQSHSTLKIQSTQPQDSAVYLCASSLTNTGQLYFGEGSKLTVL.